One sample yielded the 2 T cell receptor beta chains listed below, sequenced in a study of T-cell memory formation after mild COVID-19. TCRdb redid the calling of the 5' RACE reads with MiXCR, one entry per CDR3 protein. The sample contains roughly 300,000 distinct CDR3 sequences, roughly 13% of which appear only once. What was sequenced was PBMCs or a T cell subset sorted from them (not recorded which). These receptors came from a young man who had mild COVID-19 (a few samples of this study predate the infection). Cell type and time point are not known.

There are a few counts of this clonotype. The genes are TRBV3-1 and TRBJ1-2; D is uncertain. In germline, CDR1 is LGHDT, CDR2 YNNKEL (reference sequence). The CDR3 runs 15 residues. The V end lost 0 bases, the J end lost 5 bases, and 13 bases lay between the germline ends. DNA of the CDR3: TGTGCCAGCAGCCAAGATTTTGAGCGGATATATGGCTACACCTTC. Amino acids: CASSQDFERIYGYTF.

The rearrangement uses TRBV2 and TRBJ2-7, with D perhaps matching TRBD1 (5 bases). The ends were cut back, 6 bases at V and 1 base at J, with 16 bases in the middle. The CDR3 runs 15 residues. Germline CDR1 reads SNHLY; CDR2 reads FYNNEI. The CDR3 protein is CASRDPGTGSYEQYF. Written as DNA, the CDR3 is TGTGCCAGCAGGGACCCGGGTACAGGTTCCTACGAGCAGTACTTC.